The TCR beta chain under discussion was sequenced for a study of tumor-infiltrating lymphocytes in localized non-small cell lung cancer. As for the study in general: Tumor tissue and non-adjacent uninvolved lung came from each patient. Study conclusions and caveats: Compared with uninvolved lung, tumors showed higher T cell infiltration by TCRbeta sequencing. T-cell fraction did not differ between immunotypes IM1 and IM2.

TCRdb keeps only in-frame clones here, not all; method: immunoSEQ multiplex PCR. The repertoire holds about 21,000 clones, with nearly 80% as singletons. As concerns this clone: Its cognate antigen is unknown.

Germline CDR1 is SEHNR and CDR2 is FQNEAQ (reference sequence). There are 16 residues in the CDR3. J was trimmed by 3 bases and V by 0 bases; bases with no gene match: 6. The source of this sequence is a human donor with non-small cell lung cancer. What was sequenced was lung tumor tissue. The V gene is TRBV7-9, the J gene TRBJ2-3; 7 bases are a match to TRBD1. CDR3 coding DNA: TGTGCCAGCAGCTTAGCTGGACAGGTGAGGACAGATACGCAGTATTTT. This codes for CASSLAGQVRTDTQYF.